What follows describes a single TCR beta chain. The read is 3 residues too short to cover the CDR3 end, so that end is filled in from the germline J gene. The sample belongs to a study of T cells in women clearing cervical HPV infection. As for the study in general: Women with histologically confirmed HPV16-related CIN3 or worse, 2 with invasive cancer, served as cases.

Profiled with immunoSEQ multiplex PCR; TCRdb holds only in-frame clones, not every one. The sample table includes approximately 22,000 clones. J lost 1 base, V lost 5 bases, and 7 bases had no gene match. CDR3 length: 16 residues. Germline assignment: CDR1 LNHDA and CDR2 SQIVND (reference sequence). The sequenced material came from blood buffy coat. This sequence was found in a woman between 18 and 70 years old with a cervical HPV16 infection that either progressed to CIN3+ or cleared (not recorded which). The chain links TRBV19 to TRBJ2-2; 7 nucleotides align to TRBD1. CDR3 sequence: CASSVPGQLNTGELFF. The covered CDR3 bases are TGTGCCAGTAGTGTCCCGGGACAGCTGAACACCGGGGAG.